This T cell receptor beta chain was recorded in a study of blood T cell repertoires in COVID-19. On the study more broadly: From T cells, B-cell-depleted T cells, or PBMCs came the material, which was cDNA or gDNA.

Measured with immunoSEQ multiplex PCR; TCRdb has only the in-frame clones, and not every one. The sample comprises roughly 93,000 clones, 81% of which are singletons, and around a tenth rests with the top ten. The CDR3 sequence is 15 residues long. V trimming: 3 bases; J trimming: 0 bases; junction bases outside the gene matches: 7. Germline V gene data show CDR1 as GTSNPN and CDR2 as SVGIG (reference sequence). Source material: peripheral blood. This receptor was obtained from a woman older than 75 with acute or convalescent COVID-19. The V gene is TRBV30, the J gene TRBJ1-1, with 7 nucleotides matching TRBD1. The CDR3 bases are TGTGCCTGGAGATTGCCTGGACAGGTGAACACTGAAGCTTTCTTT. This codes for CAWRLPGQVNTEAFF. The full variable domain, in which reference TRBV30 and TRBJ1-1 provide the parts outside the CDR3, is SQTIHQWPATLVQPVGSPLSLECTVEGTSNPNLYWYRQAAGRGLQLLFYSVGIGQISSEVPQNLSASRPQDRQFILSSKKLLLSDSGFYLCAWRLPGQVNTEAFFGQGTRLTVV.